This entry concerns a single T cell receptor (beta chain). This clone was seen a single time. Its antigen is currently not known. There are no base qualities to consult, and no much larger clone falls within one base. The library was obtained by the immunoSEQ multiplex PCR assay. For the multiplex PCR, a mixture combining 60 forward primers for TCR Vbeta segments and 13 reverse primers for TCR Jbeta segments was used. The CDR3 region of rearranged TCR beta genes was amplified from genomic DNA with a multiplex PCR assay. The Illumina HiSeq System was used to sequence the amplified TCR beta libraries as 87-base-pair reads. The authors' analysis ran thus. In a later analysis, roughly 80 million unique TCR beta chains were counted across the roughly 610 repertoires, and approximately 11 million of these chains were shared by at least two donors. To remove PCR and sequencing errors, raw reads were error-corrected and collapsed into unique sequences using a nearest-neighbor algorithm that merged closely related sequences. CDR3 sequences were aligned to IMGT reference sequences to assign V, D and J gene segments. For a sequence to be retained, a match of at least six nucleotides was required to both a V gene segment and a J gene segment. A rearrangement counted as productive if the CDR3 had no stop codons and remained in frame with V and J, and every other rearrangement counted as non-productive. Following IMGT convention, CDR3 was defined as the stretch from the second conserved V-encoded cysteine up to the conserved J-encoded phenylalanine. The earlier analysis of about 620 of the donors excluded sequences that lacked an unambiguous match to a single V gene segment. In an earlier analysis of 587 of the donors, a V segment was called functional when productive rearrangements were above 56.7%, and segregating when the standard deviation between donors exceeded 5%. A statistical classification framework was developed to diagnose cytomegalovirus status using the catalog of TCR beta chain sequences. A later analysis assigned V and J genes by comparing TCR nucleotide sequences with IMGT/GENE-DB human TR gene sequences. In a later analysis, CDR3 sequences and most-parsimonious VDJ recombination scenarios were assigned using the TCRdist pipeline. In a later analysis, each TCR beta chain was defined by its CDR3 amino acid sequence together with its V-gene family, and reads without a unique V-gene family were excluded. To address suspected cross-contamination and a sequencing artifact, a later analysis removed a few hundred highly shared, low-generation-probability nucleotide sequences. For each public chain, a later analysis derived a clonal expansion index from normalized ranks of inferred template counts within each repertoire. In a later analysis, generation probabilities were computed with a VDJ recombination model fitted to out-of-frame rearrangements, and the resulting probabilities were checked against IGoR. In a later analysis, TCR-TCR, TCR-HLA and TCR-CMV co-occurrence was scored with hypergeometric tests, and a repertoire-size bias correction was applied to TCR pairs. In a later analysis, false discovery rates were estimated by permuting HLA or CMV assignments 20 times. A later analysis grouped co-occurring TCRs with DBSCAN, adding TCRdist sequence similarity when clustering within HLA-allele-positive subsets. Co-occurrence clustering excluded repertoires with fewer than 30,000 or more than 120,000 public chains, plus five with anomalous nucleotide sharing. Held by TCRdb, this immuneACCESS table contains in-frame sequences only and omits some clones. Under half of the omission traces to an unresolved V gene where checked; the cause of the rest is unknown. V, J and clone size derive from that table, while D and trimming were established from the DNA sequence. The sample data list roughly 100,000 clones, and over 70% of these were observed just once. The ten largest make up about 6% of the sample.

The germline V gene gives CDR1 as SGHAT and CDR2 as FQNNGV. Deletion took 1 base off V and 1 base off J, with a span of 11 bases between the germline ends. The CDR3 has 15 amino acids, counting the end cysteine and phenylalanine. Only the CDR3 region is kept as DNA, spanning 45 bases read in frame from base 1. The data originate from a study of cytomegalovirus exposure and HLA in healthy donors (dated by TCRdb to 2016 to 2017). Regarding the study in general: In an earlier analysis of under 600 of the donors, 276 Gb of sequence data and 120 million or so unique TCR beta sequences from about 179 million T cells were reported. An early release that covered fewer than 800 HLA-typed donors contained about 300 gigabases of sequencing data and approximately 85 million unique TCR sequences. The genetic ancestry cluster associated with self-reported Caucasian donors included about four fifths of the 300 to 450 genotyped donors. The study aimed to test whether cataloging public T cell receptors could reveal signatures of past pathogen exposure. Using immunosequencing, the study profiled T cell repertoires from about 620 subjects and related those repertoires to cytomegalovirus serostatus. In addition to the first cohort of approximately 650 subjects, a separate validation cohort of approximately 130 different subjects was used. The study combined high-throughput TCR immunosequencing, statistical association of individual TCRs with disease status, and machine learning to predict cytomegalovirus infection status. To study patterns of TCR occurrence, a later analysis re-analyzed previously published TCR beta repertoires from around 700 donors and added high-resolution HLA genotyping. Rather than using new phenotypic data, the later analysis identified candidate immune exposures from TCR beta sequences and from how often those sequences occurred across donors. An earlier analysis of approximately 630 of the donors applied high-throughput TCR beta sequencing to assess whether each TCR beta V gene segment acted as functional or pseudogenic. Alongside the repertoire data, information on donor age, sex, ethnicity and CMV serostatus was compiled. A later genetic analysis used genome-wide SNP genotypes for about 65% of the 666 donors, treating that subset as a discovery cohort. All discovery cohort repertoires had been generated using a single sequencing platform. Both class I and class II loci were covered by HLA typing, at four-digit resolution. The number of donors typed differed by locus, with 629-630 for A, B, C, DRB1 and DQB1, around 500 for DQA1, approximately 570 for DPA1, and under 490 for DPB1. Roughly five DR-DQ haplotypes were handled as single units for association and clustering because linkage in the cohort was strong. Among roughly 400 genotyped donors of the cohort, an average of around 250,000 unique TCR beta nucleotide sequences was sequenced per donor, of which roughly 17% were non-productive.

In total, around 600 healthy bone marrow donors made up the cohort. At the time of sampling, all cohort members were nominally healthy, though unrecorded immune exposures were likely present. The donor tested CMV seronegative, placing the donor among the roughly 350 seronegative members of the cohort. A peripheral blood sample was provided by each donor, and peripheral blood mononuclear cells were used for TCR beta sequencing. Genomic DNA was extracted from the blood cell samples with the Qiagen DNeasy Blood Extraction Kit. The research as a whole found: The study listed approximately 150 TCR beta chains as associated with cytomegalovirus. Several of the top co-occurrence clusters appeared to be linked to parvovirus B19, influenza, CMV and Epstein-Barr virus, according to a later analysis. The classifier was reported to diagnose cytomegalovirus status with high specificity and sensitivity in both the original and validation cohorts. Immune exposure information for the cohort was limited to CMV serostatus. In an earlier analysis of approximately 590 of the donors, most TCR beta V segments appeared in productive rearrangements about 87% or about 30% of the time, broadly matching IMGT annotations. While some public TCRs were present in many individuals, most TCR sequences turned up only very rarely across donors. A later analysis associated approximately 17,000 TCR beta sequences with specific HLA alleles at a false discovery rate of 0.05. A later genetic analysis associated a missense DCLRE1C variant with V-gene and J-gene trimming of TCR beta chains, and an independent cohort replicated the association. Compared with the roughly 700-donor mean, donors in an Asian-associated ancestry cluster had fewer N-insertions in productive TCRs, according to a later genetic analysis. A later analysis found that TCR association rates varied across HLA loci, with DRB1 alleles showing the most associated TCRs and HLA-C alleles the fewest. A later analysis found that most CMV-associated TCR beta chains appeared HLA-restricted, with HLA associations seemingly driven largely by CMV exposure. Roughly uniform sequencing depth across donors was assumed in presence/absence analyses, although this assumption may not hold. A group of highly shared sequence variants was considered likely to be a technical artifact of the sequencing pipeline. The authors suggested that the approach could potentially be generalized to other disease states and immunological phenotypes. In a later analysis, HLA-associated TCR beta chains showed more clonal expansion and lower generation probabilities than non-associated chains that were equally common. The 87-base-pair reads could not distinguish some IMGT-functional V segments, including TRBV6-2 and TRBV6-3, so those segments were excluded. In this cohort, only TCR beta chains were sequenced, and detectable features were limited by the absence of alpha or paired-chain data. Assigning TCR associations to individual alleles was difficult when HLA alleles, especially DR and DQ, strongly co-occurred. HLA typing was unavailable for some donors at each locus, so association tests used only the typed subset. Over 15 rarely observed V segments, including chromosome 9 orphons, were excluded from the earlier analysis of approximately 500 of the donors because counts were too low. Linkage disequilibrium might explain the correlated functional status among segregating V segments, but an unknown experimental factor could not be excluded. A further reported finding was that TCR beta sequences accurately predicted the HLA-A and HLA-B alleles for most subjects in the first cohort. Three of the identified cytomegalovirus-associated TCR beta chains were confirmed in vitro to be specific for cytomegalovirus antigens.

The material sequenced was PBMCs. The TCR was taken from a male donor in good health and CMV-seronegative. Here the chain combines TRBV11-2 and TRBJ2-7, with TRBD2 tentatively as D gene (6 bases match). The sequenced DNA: TGTGCCAGCAGCTTAGGGCACGGGAGTTCCTACGAGCAGTACTTC. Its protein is CASSLGHGSSYEQYF. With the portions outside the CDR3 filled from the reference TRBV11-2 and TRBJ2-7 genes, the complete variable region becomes EAGVAQSPRYKIIEKRQSVAFWCNPISGHATLYWYQQILGQGPKLLIQFQNNGVVDDSQLPKDRFSAERLKGVDSTLKIQPAKLEDSAVYLCASSLGHGSSYEQYFGPGTRLTVT.